A selection of T cell receptor beta chains follows, all from one sample in a study of identical twins. In TCRdb, the 5' RACE reads were re-called with MiXCR into one record per CDR3 protein. This sample has some 320,000 distinct CDR3 sequences, with around 12% found just once. These data were likewise used in another study, on yellow fever vaccine responses in identical twins.

Sample: CD8+ T cells sorted from blood. The source is a woman aged 18-35 years in good health. CDR3s include the opening cysteine and the closing phenylalanine or tryptophan. D genes are given only for firm matches. Where a row states a size, it is once, few, many or the class of an expanded clone; other rows omit it.

clone size: .
J gene: TRBJ2-7
D gene: .
V gene: TRBV20-1
CDR3 DNA: TGCAGTGCTAGTACTGGGTCGTACGAGCAGTACTTC
CDR3 protein: CSASTGSYEQYF

clone size: few
J gene: TRBJ2-1
D gene: .
V gene: TRBV5-5
CDR3 DNA: TGTGCCAGCAGCCAGCTTGTAGGGAAGGGGGTGCAGTTCTTC
CDR3 protein: CASSQLVGKGVQFF

clone size: .
J gene: TRBJ2-7
D gene: .
V gene: TRBV20-1
CDR3 DNA: TGCAGTGCTAGAGGGCAGCTCTCTGGCGAGCAGTACTTC
CDR3 protein: CSARGQLSGEQYF

clone size: few
J gene: TRBJ2-7
D gene: .
V gene: TRBV28
CDR3 DNA: TGTGCCAGCAGCCCTGGACCCAAAGGCGAGCAGTACTTC
CDR3 protein: CASSPGPKGEQYF

clone size: .
J gene: TRBJ1-4
D gene: .
V gene: TRBV27
CDR3 DNA: TGTGCCAGCAGCCCCCTCCCTGACCGAAATGAAAAACTGTTTTTT
CDR3 protein: CASSPLPDRNEKLFF

clone size: few
J gene: TRBJ2-1
D gene: TRBD1
V gene: TRBV20-1
CDR3 DNA: TGCAGTGCTAGGGAGCGAGAGGCGACAGGGTCGGGTGAGCAGTTCTTC
CDR3 protein: CSAREREATGSGEQFF

clone size: .
J gene: TRBJ2-5
D gene: .
V gene: TRBV6-6
CDR3 DNA: TGTGCCAGCAGTTACACGAAAGAGACCCAGTACTTC
CDR3 protein: CASSYTKETQYF

clone size: .
J gene: TRBJ1-5
D gene: .
V gene: TRBV6-1
CDR3 DNA: TGTGCCAGCAGTAAGGATATTAGCAATCAGCCCCAGCATTTT
CDR3 protein: CASSKDISNQPQHF

clone size: many
J gene: TRBJ2-1
D gene: TRBD1
V gene: TRBV5-4
CDR3 DNA: TGTGCCAGCAGCTGGGGGACAGGGATTCGCAATGAGCAGTTCTTC
CDR3 protein: CASSWGTGIRNEQFF

clone size: few
J gene: TRBJ2-5
D gene: TRBD1
V gene: TRBV5-1
CDR3 DNA: TGCGCCAGCAGCTCCACAGGGGTTGTGGAGACCCAGTACTTC
CDR3 protein: CASSSTGVVETQYF

clone size: .
J gene: TRBJ2-1
D gene: TRBD2
V gene: TRBV28
CDR3 DNA: TGTGCCAGCAGTTTATTGCTAGCGGGATGGGGATACAATGAGCAGTTCTTC
CDR3 protein: CASSLLLAGWGYNEQFF

clone size: few
J gene: TRBJ2-1
D gene: .
V gene: TRBV7-6
CDR3 DNA: TGTGCCAGTGCCTTGGCGACTAGCTCCTACAATGAGCAGTTCTTC
CDR3 protein: CASALATSSYNEQFF

clone size: .
J gene: TRBJ1-1
D gene: .
V gene: TRBV7-9
CDR3 DNA: TGTGCCAGCAGCTTAAATCGTGAAGCTTTCTTT
CDR3 protein: CASSLNREAFF

clone size: few
J gene: TRBJ1-5
D gene: TRBD1
V gene: TRBV6-1
CDR3 DNA: TGTGCCAGCAGTGACGTGGGACAGTACAATCAGCCCCAGCATTTT
CDR3 protein: CASSDVGQYNQPQHF

clone size: many
J gene: TRBJ2-7
D gene: .
V gene: TRBV6-5
CDR3 DNA: TGTGCCAGCAGTTATGGCTACAGCAAGCACTACGAGCAGTACTTC
CDR3 protein: CASSYGYSKHYEQYF

clone size: few
J gene: TRBJ2-1
D gene: .
V gene: TRBV3-1
CDR3 DNA: TGTGCCAGCAGCCCGGGACCCCTATACAATGAGCAGTTCTTC
CDR3 protein: CASSPGPLYNEQFF

clone size: .
J gene: TRBJ2-5
D gene: .
V gene: TRBV6-1
CDR3 DNA: TGTGCCAGCAGTGAACTTGGGGGAGTAGAGACCCAGTACTTC
CDR3 protein: CASSELGGVETQYF

clone size: many
J gene: TRBJ2-7
D gene: TRBD1
V gene: TRBV5-1
CDR3 DNA: TGCGCCAGCAGCTCTCGGACAGGGGGCTACGAGCAGTACTTC
CDR3 protein: CASSSRTGGYEQYF

clone size: few
J gene: TRBJ2-7
D gene: .
V gene: TRBV21-1
CDR3 DNA: TGTGCCAGCATGGGCAGCCACGAGCAGTACTTC
CDR3 protein: CASMGSHEQYF

clone size: many
J gene: TRBJ1-1
D gene: .
V gene: TRBV10-3
CDR3 DNA: TGTGCCACTTGGGCCACGGGGAACACTGAAGCTTTCTTT
CDR3 protein: CATWATGNTEAFF

clone size: .
J gene: TRBJ2-7
D gene: TRBD1
V gene: TRBV18
CDR3 DNA: TGTGCCAGCTCACCCTCAGGGGGTCCCTTCTACGAGCAGTACTTC
CDR3 protein: CASSPSGGPFYEQYF

clone size: .
J gene: TRBJ2-7
D gene: .
V gene: TRBV4-1
CDR3 DNA: TGCGCCAGCAGCCAAGAAGAGTGGGACGCGGACGAGCAGTACTTC
CDR3 protein: CASSQEEWDADEQYF

clone size: few
J gene: TRBJ2-1
D gene: TRBD2
V gene: TRBV7-2
CDR3 DNA: TGTGCCAGCAGCTTAGAGTTTCTAGCGGGGGGCAATGAGCAGTTCTTC
CDR3 protein: CASSLEFLAGGNEQFF

clone size: few
J gene: TRBJ2-1
D gene: TRBD1
V gene: TRBV20-1
CDR3 DNA: TGCAGTGCGAACAGGGGGAATGAGCAGTTCTTC
CDR3 protein: CSANRGNEQFF

clone size: few
J gene: TRBJ1-5
D gene: .
V gene: TRBV5-6
CDR3 DNA: TGTGCCAGCAGCTTGCATCCAGGGAATCAGCCCCAGCATTTT
CDR3 protein: CASSLHPGNQPQHF

clone size: many
J gene: TRBJ2-3
D gene: .
V gene: TRBV7-6
CDR3 DNA: TGTGCCAGCGGGGGGGGGCTCCCCACAGATACGCAGTATTTT
CDR3 protein: CASGGGLPTDTQYF

clone size: few
J gene: TRBJ2-7
D gene: TRBD2
V gene: TRBV5-5
CDR3 DNA: TGTGCCAGCAGCTTGACAAGCGGGGGACGGTCCTACGAGCAGTACTTC
CDR3 protein: CASSLTSGGRSYEQYF

clone size: few
J gene: TRBJ2-1
D gene: .
V gene: TRBV20-1
CDR3 DNA: TGCAGTGCTATGGACAGCGTCAGCTCCTACAATGAGCAGTTCTTC
CDR3 protein: CSAMDSVSSYNEQFF

clone size: .
J gene: TRBJ2-7
D gene: .
V gene: TRBV27
CDR3 DNA: TGTGCCAGCAGTGCGGGACAGAGAAACGAGCAGTACTTC
CDR3 protein: CASSAGQRNEQYF

clone size: few
J gene: TRBJ2-5
D gene: TRBD2
V gene: TRBV3-1
CDR3 DNA: TGTGCCAGCAGATCCAGCGGGACCTTTCAAGAGACCCAGTACTTC
CDR3 protein: CASRSSGTFQETQYF

clone size: many
J gene: TRBJ2-7
D gene: .
V gene: TRBV12-3/TRBV12-4
CDR3 DNA: TGTGCCAGCAGTTTAAGCAGTACCTACGAGCAGTACTTC
CDR3 protein: CASSLSSTYEQYF

clone size: .
J gene: TRBJ2-1
D gene: TRBD2
V gene: TRBV11-1
CDR3 DNA: TGTGCCAGCAGCTACTCGGGAGGGGCCAATGAGCAGTTCTTC
CDR3 protein: CASSYSGGANEQFF

clone size: many
J gene: TRBJ2-1
D gene: .
V gene: TRBV4-1
CDR3 DNA: TGCGCCAGCAGCCAAGAGAAAAATTCGGGGGACGAGCAGTTCTTC
CDR3 protein: CASSQEKNSGDEQFF

clone size: .
J gene: TRBJ2-1
D gene: TRBD2
V gene: TRBV7-3
CDR3 DNA: TGTGCCAGCAGCCTAGCGGGAACGAGCTCCTACAATGAGCAGTTCTTC
CDR3 protein: CASSLAGTSSYNEQFF

clone size: many
J gene: TRBJ2-3
D gene: .
V gene: TRBV5-1
CDR3 DNA: TGCGCCAGCAGCTTGGCCGAGGCCCCGGATACGCAGTATTTT
CDR3 protein: CASSLAEAPDTQYF

clone size: .
J gene: TRBJ2-3
D gene: TRBD2
V gene: TRBV20-1
CDR3 DNA: TGCAGTGCTAGAGGACACCGCGCAGGACTAGCGAGAGGGTCTACGCAGTATTTT
CDR3 protein: CSARGHRAGLARGSTQYF

clone size: many
J gene: TRBJ2-7
D gene: .
V gene: TRBV24-1
CDR3 DNA: TGTGCCACCAGTGATTCTCAGGCCTACGAGCAGTACTTC
CDR3 protein: CATSDSQAYEQYF

clone size: few
J gene: TRBJ2-3
D gene: TRBD1
V gene: TRBV12-3/TRBV12-4
CDR3 DNA: TGTGCCAGCAGTCACTTCCGGGACAGGTATACGCAGTATTTT
CDR3 protein: CASSHFRDRYTQYF